At least ten counts were recorded for the clone carrying this TCR beta chain. The CDR3 sequence is 15 residues long. Germline V lookup: CDR1 SGHNT, CDR2 YENEEA. Trimming left V 4 bases short and J 8 bases short, with 18 bases between. The data originate from a study of spatial heterogeneity in lung cancer. Stated time point: blood at routine non-recurrence follow-up after resection. The authors sequenced whole RNA from tumor, nontumor lung or frozen PBMC without sorting. Every TCR cDNA molecule bore a unique molecular identifier. TCRdb recomputed calls from the 5' RACE reads with MiXCR, one row per CDR3 protein. The sample has about 120,000 distinct CDR3 sequences, approximately 11% seen once.

This receptor was taken from a female donor with early-stage non-small cell lung cancer. The genes are TRBV11-3 and TRBJ2-1; D may be TRBD1 (6 bases). The sample here was PBMCs, taken at follow-up. The CDR3 DNA sequence: TGTGCCAGCAGCTCCTACTGGACAGTTCCTTATGAGCAGTTCTTC. Translating gives CASSSYWTVPYEQFF. The variable domain in full, with the rest retrieved from reference TRBV11-3 and TRBJ2-1, is EAGVVQSPRYKIIEKKQPVAFWCNPISGHNTLYWYLQNLGQGPELLIRYENEEAVDDSQLPKDRFSAERLKGVDSTLKIQPAELGDSAVYLCASSSYWTVPYEQFFGPGTRLTVL.